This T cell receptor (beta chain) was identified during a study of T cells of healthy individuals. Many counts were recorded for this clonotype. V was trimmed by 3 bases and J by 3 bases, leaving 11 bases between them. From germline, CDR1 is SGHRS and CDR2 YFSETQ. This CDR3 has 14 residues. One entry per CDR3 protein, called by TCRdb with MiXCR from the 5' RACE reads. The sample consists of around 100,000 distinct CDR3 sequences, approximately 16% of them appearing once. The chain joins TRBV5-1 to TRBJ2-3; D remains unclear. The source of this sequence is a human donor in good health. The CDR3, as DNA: TGCGCCAGCAGCTCCCTAGATAGAACAGATACGCAGTATTTT. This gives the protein CASSSLDRTDTQYF.